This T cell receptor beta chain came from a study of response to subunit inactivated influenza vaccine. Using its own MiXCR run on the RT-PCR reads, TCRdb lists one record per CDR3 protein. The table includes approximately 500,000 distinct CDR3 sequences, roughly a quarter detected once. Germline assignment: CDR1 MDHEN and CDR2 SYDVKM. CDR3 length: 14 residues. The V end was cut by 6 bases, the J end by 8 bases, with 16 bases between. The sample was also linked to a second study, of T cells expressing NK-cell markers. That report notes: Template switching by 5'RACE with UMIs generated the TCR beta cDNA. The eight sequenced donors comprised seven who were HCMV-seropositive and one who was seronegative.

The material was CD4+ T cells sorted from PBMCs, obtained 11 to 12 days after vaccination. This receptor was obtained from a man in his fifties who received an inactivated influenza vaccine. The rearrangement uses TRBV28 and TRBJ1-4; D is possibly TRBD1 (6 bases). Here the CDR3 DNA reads TGTGCCAGCAGCCGGACAGTCGGGCCCGAAAAACTGTTTTTT. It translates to CASSRTVGPEKLFF.